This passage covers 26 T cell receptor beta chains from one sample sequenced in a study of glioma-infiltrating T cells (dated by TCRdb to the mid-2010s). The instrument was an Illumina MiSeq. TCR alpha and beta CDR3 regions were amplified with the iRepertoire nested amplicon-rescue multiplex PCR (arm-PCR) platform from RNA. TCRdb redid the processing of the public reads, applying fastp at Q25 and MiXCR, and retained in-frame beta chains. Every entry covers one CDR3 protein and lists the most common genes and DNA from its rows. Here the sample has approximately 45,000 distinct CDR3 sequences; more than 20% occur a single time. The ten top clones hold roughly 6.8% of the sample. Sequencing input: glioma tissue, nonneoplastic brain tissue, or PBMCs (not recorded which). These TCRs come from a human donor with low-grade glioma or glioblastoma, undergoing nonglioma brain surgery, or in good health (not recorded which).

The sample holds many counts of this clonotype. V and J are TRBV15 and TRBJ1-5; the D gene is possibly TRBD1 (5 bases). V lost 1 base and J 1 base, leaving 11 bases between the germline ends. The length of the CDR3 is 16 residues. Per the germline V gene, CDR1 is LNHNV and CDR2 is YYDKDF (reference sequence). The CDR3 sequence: CATSRVGRGSNQPQHF. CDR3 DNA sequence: TGTGCCACCAGCAGAGTGGGACGGGGAAGCAATCAGCCCCAGCATTTT.

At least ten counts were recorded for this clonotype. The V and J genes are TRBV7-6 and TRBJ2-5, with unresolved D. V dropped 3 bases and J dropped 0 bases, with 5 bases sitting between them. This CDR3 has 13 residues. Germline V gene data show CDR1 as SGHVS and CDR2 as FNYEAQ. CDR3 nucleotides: TGTGCCAGCAGCTTGTCCCACCAAGAGACCCAGTACTTC. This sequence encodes CASSLSHQETQYF.

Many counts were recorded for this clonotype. CDR3 nucleotides: TGTGCCAGCAGAGATTACGATGAAGAGACCCAGTACTTC. It encodes CASRDYDEETQYF. The chain is built from TRBV7-9 and TRBJ2-5, with D unresolved. V lost 6 bases, J lost 3 bases, and 11 bases lay in between. The CDR3 is 13 residues long. CDR1 is SEHNR, CDR2 FQNEAQ, per germline (reference sequence).

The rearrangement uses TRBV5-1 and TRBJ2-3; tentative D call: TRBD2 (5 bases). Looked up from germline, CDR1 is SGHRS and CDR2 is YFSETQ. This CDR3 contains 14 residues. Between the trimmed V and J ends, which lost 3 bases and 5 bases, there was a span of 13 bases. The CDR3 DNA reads TGCGCCAGCAGCTCGGACTGGGCTAAAGATACGCAGTATTTT. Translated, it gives CASSSDWAKDTQYF.

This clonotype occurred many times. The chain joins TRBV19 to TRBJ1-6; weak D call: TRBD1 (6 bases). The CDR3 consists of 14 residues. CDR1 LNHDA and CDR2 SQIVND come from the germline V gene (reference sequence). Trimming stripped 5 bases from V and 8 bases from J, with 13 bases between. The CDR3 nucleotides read TGTGCCAGTAGTTGGACGACAGGTGATTCACCCCTCCACTTT. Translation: CASSWTTGDSPLHF.

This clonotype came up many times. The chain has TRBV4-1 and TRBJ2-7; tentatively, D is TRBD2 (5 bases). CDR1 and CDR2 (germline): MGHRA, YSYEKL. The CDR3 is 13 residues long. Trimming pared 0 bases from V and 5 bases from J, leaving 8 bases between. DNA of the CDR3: TGCGCCAGCAGCCAAGATCCCGGGGACGAGCAGTACGTC. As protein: CASSQDPGDEQYV.

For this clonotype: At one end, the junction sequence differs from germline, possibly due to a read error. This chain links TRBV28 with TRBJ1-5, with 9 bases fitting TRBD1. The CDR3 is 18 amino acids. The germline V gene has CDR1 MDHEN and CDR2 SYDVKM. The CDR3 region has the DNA TGTGCCAGCAGTTTATATTCATTAGGGGACAGGGTAAATCAGCTCCAGCATTTT. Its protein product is CASSLYSLGDRVNQLQHF.

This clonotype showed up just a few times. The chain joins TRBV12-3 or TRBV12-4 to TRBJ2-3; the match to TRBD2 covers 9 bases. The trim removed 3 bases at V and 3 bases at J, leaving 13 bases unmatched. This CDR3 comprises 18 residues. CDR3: CASSLGPAGTSMTDTQYF. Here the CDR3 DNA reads TGTGCCAGCAGTTTGGGACCCGCCGGGACTAGCATGACAGATACGCAGTATTTT.

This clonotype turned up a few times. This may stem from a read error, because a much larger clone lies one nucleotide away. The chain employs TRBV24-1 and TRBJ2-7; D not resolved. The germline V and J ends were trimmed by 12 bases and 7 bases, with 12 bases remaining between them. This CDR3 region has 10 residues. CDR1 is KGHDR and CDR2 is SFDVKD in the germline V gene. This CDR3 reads CAARFREQYF. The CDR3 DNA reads TGTGCCGCCCGTTTCAGGGAGCAGTACTTC.

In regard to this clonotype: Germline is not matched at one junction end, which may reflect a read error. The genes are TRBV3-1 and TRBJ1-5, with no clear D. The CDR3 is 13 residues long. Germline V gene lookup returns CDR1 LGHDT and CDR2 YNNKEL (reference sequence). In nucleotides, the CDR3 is TGTGCCAGCAGCCAAGTCGGCAATCAGCCCCGGCATTTT. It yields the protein CASSQVGNQPRHF.

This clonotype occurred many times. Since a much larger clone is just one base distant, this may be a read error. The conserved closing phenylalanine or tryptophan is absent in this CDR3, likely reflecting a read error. CDR3 DNA sequence: TGTGCCAGCAGTACTCACACCGACGCTCTCTATGGCTACACCCTC. Amino acids: CASSTHTDALYGYTL. This sequence joins TRBV27 and TRBJ1-2, with D hard to call. The CDR3 is 15 residues long. Germline V lookup: CDR1 MNHEY, CDR2 SMNVEV (reference sequence). With 5 bases removed from V and 4 bases from J, the gap between germline ends came to 17 bases.

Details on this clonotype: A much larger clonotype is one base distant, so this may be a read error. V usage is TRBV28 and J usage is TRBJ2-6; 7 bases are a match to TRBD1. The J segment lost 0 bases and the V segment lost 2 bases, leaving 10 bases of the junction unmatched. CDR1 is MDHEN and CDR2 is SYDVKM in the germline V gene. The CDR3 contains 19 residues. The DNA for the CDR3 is TGTGCCAGCAGTTTACGGCTTACAGGGGCCGCCTCTGGGGCCAACGTCCTGACTTTC. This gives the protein CASSLRLTGAASGANVLTF.

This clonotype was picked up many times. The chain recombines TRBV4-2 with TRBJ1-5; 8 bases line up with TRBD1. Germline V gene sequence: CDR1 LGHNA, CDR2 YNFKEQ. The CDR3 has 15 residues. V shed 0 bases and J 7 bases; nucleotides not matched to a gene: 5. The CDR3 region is CASSQDLGQGQPQHF. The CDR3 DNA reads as TGTGCCAGCAGCCAAGATCTCGGACAGGGCCAGCCCCAGCATTTT.

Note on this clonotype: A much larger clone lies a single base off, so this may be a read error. CDR3 protein: CASSFVDRGPEGQLF. In nucleotides, the CDR3 is TGTGCCAGCAGTTTTGTGGACAGGGGGCCAGAAGGGCAGCTCTTC. J is TRBJ2-1 and V is TRBV28, with 11 bases identical to TRBD1. Germline V gene data show CDR1 as MDHEN and CDR2 as SYDVKM. The CDR3 is 15 residues long.

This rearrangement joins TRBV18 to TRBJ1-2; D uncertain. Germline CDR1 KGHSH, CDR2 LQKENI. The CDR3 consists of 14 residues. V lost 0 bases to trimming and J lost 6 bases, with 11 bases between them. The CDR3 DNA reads TGTGCCAGCTCACCACCCGGGGAGAGCCATGGCTACACCTTC. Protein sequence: CASSPPGESHGYTF.

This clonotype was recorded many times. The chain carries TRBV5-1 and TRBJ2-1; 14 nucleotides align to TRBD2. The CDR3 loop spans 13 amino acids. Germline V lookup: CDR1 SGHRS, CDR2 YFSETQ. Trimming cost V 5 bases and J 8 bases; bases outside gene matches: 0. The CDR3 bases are TGCGCCAGCAGGGGACTAGCGGGGGATGAGCAGTTCTTC. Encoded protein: CASRGLAGDEQFF.

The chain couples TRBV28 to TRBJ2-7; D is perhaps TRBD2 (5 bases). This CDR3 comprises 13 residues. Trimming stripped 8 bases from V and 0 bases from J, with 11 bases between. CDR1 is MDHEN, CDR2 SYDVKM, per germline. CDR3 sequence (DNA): TGTGCCAGCCTAGACGGGAACTCCTACGAGCAGTACGTC. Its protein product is CASLDGNSYEQYV.

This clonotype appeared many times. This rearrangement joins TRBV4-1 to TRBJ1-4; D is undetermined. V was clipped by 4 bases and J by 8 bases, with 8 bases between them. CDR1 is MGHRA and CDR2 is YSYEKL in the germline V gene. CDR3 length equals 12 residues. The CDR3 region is CASSPNSEKLFF. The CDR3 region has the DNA TGCGCCAGCAGCCCAAACAGCGAAAAACTGTTTTTT.

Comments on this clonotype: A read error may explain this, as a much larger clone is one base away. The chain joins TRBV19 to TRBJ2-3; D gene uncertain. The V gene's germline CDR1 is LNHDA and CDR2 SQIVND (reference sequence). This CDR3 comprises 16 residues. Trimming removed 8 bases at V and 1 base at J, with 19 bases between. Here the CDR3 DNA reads TGTGCCAGTGGTAGGGCGGATCTTCTGGGCACAGATACGCAGTATTTT. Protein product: CASGRADLLGTDTQYF.

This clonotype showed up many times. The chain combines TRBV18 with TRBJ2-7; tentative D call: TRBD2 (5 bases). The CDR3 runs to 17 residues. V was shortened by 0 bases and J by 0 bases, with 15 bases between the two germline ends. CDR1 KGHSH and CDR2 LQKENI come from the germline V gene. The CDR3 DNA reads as TGTGCCAGCTCACCACCGCGTTACGGGGAGAGCTCCTACGAGCAGTACGTC. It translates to CASSPPRYGESSYEQYV.

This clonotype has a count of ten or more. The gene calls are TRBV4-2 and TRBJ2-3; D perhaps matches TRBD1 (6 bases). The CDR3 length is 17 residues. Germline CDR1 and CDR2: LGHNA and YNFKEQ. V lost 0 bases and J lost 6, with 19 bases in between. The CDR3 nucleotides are TGTGCCAGCAGCCAAGACCCCAGGGGCGTTTCTGTGGATACGCAGTATTTT. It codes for CASSQDPRGVSVDTQYF.

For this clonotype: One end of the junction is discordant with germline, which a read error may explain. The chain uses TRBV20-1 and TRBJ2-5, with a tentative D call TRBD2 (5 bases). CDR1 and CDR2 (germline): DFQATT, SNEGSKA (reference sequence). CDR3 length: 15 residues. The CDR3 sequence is CSAHLLGARQEIQYF. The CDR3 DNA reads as TGCAGTGCTCATCTACTAGGAGCCCGACAAGAGATCCAGTACTTC.

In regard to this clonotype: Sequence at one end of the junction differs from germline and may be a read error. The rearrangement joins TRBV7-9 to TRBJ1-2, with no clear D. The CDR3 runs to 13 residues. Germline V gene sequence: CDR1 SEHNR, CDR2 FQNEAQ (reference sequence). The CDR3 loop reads CASSPLAEYGYAF. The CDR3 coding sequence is TGTGCCAGCAGCCCCTTGGCAGAGTATGGCTACGCCTTC.

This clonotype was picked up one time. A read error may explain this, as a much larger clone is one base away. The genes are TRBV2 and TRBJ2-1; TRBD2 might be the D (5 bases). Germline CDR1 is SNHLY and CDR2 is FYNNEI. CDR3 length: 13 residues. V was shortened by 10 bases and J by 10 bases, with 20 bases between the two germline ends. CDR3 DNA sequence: TGTGCCACCCAAGGAGGAAGCTCCTACGAGCAGTTCTTC. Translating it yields CATQGGSSYEQFF.

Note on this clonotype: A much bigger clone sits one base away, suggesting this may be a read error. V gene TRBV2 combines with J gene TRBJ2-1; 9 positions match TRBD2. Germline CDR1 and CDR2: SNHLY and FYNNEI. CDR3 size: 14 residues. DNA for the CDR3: TGTGCCAACAGTGAAAGCGGGGGGCGTATTGAGCAGTTCTTC. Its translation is CANSESGGRIEQFF.

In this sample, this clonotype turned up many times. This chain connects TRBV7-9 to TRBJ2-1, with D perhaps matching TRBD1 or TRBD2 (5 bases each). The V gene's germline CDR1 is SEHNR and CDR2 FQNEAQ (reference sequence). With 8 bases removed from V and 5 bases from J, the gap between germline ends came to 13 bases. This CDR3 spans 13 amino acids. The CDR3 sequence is CASLRGDDNEQFF. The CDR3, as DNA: TGTGCCAGCTTACGGGGCGATGACAATGAGCAGTTCTTC. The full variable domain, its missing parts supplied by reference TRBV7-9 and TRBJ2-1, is DTGVSQNPRHKITKRGQNVTFRCDPISEHNRLYWYRQTLGQGPEFLTYFQNEAQLEKSRLLSDRFSAERPKGSFSTLEIQRTEQGDSAMYLCASLRGDDNEQFFGPGTRLTVL.